This T cell receptor beta chain was recorded in a study of graft-versus-host responses after intestinal transplantation. The wider study: Uniformly, recipients were administered anti-thymocyte globulin induction with subsequent tacrolimus and steroids for roughly three years.

Germline V gene lookup returns CDR1 SGHTA and CDR2 FQGNSA. The CDR3 extends over 14 amino acids. Germline trimming cut 4 bases from V and 2 bases from J; bases unmatched to any gene: 5. Only in-frame clones appear in the TCRdb table, and some are missing; sequencing was by immunoSEQ multiplex PCR. Of under 15,000 clones detected, roughly 93% appear once; the ten largest clones hold about 4.2%. This chain uses TRBV7-2 with TRBJ2-7; 7 nucleotides agree with TRBD1. The clonotype comes from a human patient who received an intestinal transplant, so some T cells may come from the graft donor. Sequencing was performed on PBMCs, taken around 3 years after intestinal transplantation. CDR3 amino acids: CASSYLRGPYEQYF. CDR3 in DNA: TGTGCCAGCAGCTACCTGAGGGGGCCCTACGAGCAGTACTTC.